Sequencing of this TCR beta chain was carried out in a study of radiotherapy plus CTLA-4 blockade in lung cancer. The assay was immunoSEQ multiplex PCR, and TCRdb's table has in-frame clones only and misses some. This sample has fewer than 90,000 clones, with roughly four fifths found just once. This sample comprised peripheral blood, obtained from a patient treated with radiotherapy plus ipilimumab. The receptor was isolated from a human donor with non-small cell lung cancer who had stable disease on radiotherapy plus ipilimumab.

The CDR3 loop is CASSYDRGFYNEQFF. The CDR3 bases are TGTGCCAGCAGTTACGACAGGGGCTTCTACAATGAGCAGTTCTTC. The chain links TRBV6-5 to TRBJ2-1, with TRBD1 matching over 8 bases. The J segment lost 3 bases and the V segment lost 2 bases, leaving 3 bases of the junction unmatched. Per germline, CDR1 MNHEY and CDR2 SVGAGI. This CDR3 region has 15 residues.